This TCR beta chain was recovered during a study of cytomegalovirus exposure and HLA in healthy donors. V was pared by 4 bases and J by 5 bases, with 8 bases of the junction left unmatched. This CDR3 spans 15 amino acids. CDR1 SGHNT and CDR2 YYREEE come from the germline V gene (reference sequence). Vbeta (60) and Jbeta (13) primers were used in the PCR. Profiled with immunoSEQ multiplex PCR; TCRdb holds only in-frame clones, not every one. The data show about 170,000 clones, with about 85% seen just once and 1% held by the top ten. This clonotype was obtained from a boy between 2 and 10 years old in good health and CMV-seronegative. The gene calls are TRBV5-4 and TRBJ2-1, with TRBD2 matching over 8 bases. Sequences were obtained from PBMCs. The CDR3 nucleotides read TGTGCCAGCAGCCCACTTTCGGGAGGGAACAATGAGCAGTTCTTC. Protein product: CASSPLSGGNNEQFF.